A single sample gave rise to the 12 T cell receptor beta chains below, sequenced in a study of technical replicates of blood from a handful of donors. Repertoires were generated with immunoSEQ multiplex PCR, while TCRdb's copy carries only in-frame clones and drops some. Found here are more than 75,000 clones, around 92% of them singletons; the top ten hold roughly 0.25%. Source material: T cells isolated from PBMCs. These receptors were obtained from a human donor in good health.

The chain carries TRBV5-1 and TRBJ2-7, with 15 bases that match TRBD2. Germline values: CDR1 SGHRS, CDR2 YFSETQ. The V gene end was trimmed by 4 bases and the J gene end by 7 bases; junction bases not matched to a gene: 3. The CDR3 runs to 14 residues. The CDR3 loop is CASSPGTSGGEQYF. CDR3 DNA: TGCGCCAGCAGCCCAGGGACTAGCGGGGGGGAGCAGTACTTC.

The chain links TRBV4-1 to TRBJ2-3; 7 nucleotides match TRBD2. The CDR3 sequence is 16 residues long. The J segment lost 2 bases and the V segment lost 1 base, leaving 6 bases of the junction unmatched. Germline CDR1 reads MGHRA; CDR2 reads YSYEKL. Here the CDR3 DNA reads TGCGCCAGCAGCCAAGGACTAGCCTTATCCACAGATACGCAGTATTTT. Amino acids: CASSQGLALSTDTQYF.

The chain is built from TRBV7-6 and TRBJ2-7; TRBD1 might be the D (5 bases). The CDR3 is 16 amino acids. Germline CDR1 reads SGHVS; CDR2 reads FNYEAQ. Trimming took 0 bases from V and 2 from J, leaving 14 bases between them. CDR3 loop: CASSLAGRVEAYEQYF. The CDR3 DNA reads as TGTGCCAGCAGCTTAGCAGGCAGGGTGGAAGCCTACGAGCAGTACTTC. The variable domain in full, with the rest retrieved from reference TRBV7-6 and TRBJ2-7, is GAGVSQSPRYKVTKRGQDVALRCDPISGHVSLYWYRQALGQGPEFLTYFNYEAQQDKSGLPNDRFSAERPEGSISTLTIQRTEQRDSAMYRCASSLAGRVEAYEQYFGPGTRLTVT.

The genes are TRBV9 and TRBJ2-6; D perhaps matches TRBD2 (5 bases). This CDR3 has 15 residues. V gave up 2 bases and J gave up 0 bases, with 6 bases separating them. CDR1 and CDR2 (germline): SGDLS, YYNGEE. The CDR3 loop is CASSVSGSGANVLTF. CDR3 in DNA: TGTGCCAGCAGCGTGAGCGGCTCTGGGGCCAACGTCCTGACTTTC.

CDR3 sequence: CASSRGLAPDTQYF. As DNA, the CDR3 is TGTGCCAGCTCACGAGGACTAGCCCCAGATACGCAGTATTTT. The chain carries TRBV18 and TRBJ2-3; TRBD2 matches at 8 bases. V dropped 4 bases and J dropped 4; count of bases not matched to a gene: 4. Germline CDR1 and CDR2: KGHSH and LQKENI. This CDR3 has 14 amino acids.

This clone was detected a few times. The chain carries TRBV7-3 and TRBJ1-6; 7 bases are a match to TRBD1. This CDR3 contains 15 residues. The junction had 9 bases not matched to a gene; V was cut back by 5 bases and J by 8 bases. Germline V gene data show CDR1 as SGHTA and CDR2 as FQGTGA. This chain's CDR3 is CASSQTGSSDSPLHF. CDR3 sequence (DNA): TGTGCCAGCAGCCAGACAGGGTCTTCGGATTCACCCCTCCACTTT.

V is TRBV28 and J is TRBJ2-1; 12 bases line up with TRBD1. The CDR3 is made up of 16 amino acids. V dropped 6 bases and J dropped 7; count of bases not matched to a gene: 10. Germline lookup yields CDR1 MDHEN and CDR2 SYDVKM. Here the CDR3 DNA reads TGTGCCAGCAGGTCCGGGACAGGGGGCCCTCTGAATGAGCAGTTCTTC. Translating it yields CASRSGTGGPLNEQFF.

The gene calls are TRBV29-1 and TRBJ1-2, with D possibly matching TRBD1 (5 bases). The V end lost 4 bases, the J end lost 6 bases, and 18 bases lay between the germline ends. Germline CDR1 and CDR2: SQVTM and ANQGSEA. The CDR3 spans 14 residues. The CDR3 DNA is TGCAGCGTTGTAGCAGGTCCAGGGCAAGATGGCTACACCTTC. This gives the protein CSVVAGPGQDGYTF. The full variable domain, with the rest looked up from reference TRBV29-1 and TRBJ1-2, is SAVISQKPSRDICQRGTSLTIQCQVDSQVTMMFWYRQQPGQSLTLIATANQGSEATYESGFVIDKFPISRPNLTFSTLTVSNMSPEDSSIYLCSVVAGPGQDGYTFGSGTRLTVV.

V usage is TRBV5-1 and J usage is TRBJ2-3, with 9 bases matching TRBD2. In germline, CDR1 is SGHRS, CDR2 YFSETQ. This CDR3 contains 16 residues. Germline trimming cut 0 bases from V and 5 bases from J; bases unmatched to any gene: 7. Here the CDR3 DNA reads TGCGCCAGCAGCTTGGAAGGCGGGAGGGTAGGAGATACGCAGTATTTT. Its protein is CASSLEGGRVGDTQYF. Complete variable domain (other parts from reference TRBV5-1 and TRBJ2-3): KAGVTQTPRYLIKTRGQQVTLSCSPISGHRSVSWYQQTPGQGLQFLFEYFSETQRNKGNFPGRFSGRQFSNSRSEMNVSTLELGDSALYLCASSLEGGRVGDTQYFGPGTRLTVL.

Note on this clone: Other DNA sequences in this sample translate to the same CDR3. The chain uses TRBV9 and TRBJ2-7, with 9 bases matching TRBD1. The V gene end was trimmed by 0 bases and the J gene end by 2 bases; junction bases not matched to a gene: 0. Germline V gene sequence: CDR1 SGDLS, CDR2 YYNGEE. CDR3 size: 14 residues. The CDR3: CASSVGQGAYEQYF. The CDR3 DNA is TGTGCCAGCAGCGTAGGACAGGGGGCCTACGAGCAGTACTTC.

The chain employs TRBV30 and TRBJ2-3; 13 nucleotides agree with TRBD2. After removal of 3 bases from V and 2 bases from J, the junction contained 11 bases not matched to a gene. This CDR3 has 18 amino acids. Germline V gene sequence: CDR1 GTSNPN, CDR2 SVGIG (reference sequence). Here the CDR3 DNA reads TGTGCCTGGAGGGGGGGACTAGCGGGATCCGGCGCCACAGATACGCAGTATTTT. Translated, it gives CAWRGGLAGSGATDTQYF.

This chain connects TRBV4-1 to TRBJ2-5; 10 bases agree with TRBD1. The CDR3 loop spans 18 amino acids. Germline V gene lookup returns CDR1 MGHRA and CDR2 YSYEKL. V shed 0 bases and J 4 bases; nucleotides not matched to a gene: 11. This CDR3 is CASSQDGRDRGHRETQYF. DNA for the CDR3: TGCGCCAGCAGCCAAGATGGTCGTGACAGGGGGCATCGAGAGACCCAGTACTTC.